Each of the 9 T cell receptor beta chains below was sequenced from the same sample in a study of blood T cell repertoires in COVID-19. TCRdb's table, derived via immunoSEQ multiplex PCR, lists solely in-frame clones and lacks some. The sample lists fewer than 140,000 clones, 84% seen once, with about 14% in the top ten. The sample comprised peripheral blood. The source of these receptors is a woman aged 55-70 years with acute or convalescent COVID-19.

This clone appeared a single time. The chain has TRBV19 and TRBJ1-5; 7 nucleotides align to TRBD1. Trimming removed 3 bases from V and 5 bases from J; junction bases left unmatched: 4. Germline V gene data show CDR1 as LNHDA and CDR2 as SQIVND (reference sequence). The CDR3 is 14 amino acids. The CDR3 reads CASSMVRGDQPQHF. The CDR3 DNA reads as TGTGCCAGTAGTATGGTCAGGGGGGATCAGCCCCAGCATTTT.

V is TRBV20-1 and J is TRBJ1-2; D gene unclear. CDR3 size: 12 residues. Germline V CDR1 and CDR2: DFQATT, SNEGSKA (reference sequence). The V gene lost 3 bases and the J gene lost 4 bases, with 9 bases spanning the gap. CDR3 amino acids: CSASILSYGYTF. The DNA for the CDR3 is TGCAGTGCTAGTATCTTATCCTATGGCTACACCTTC.

This rearrangement joins TRBV7-2 to TRBJ1-1, with D tentatively TRBD1 (5 bases). With 5 bases removed from V and 2 bases from J, the gap between germline ends came to 15 bases. This CDR3 is 15 amino acids long. In germline, CDR1 is SGHTA, CDR2 FQGNSA. This CDR3 reads CASSPWGGENTEAFF. Written as DNA, the CDR3 is TGTGCCAGCAGCCCCTGGGGCGGGGAAAACACTGAAGCTTTCTTT.

The V call is TRBV2, the J call TRBJ2-5; TRBD1 agrees at 8 bases. Unmatched junction bases numbered 9, after V lost 4 bases and J lost 5 bases. The CDR3 extends over 15 amino acids. Germline V gives CDR1 SNHLY, CDR2 FYNNEI. The CDR3 loop is CASSVPGGVRETQYF. The CDR3 nucleotides read TGTGCCAGCAGTGTCCCAGGGGGCGTCCGGGAGACCCAGTACTTC.

CDR3 residues: CSAGLGGEQFF. CDR3 coding DNA: TGCAGTGCGGGACTAGGGGGGGAGCAGTTCTTC. V and J are TRBV20-1 and TRBJ2-1; TRBD2 agrees at 8 bases. The length of the CDR3 is 11 residues. Germline CDR1 is DFQATT and CDR2 is SNEGSKA (reference sequence). V shed 6 bases, J shed 10 bases, and the junction held 5 bases outside the gene matches.

This sequence joins TRBV19 and TRBJ1-1; a possible D gene is TRBD1 (6 bases). The CDR3 contains 14 residues. Trimming removed 0 bases from V and 4 bases from J, with 9 bases in between. The V gene's germline CDR1 is LNHDA and CDR2 SQIVND (reference sequence). CDR3 nucleotides: TGTGCCAGTAGTATAGATCAGGGGTCCACTGAAGCTTTCTTT. This translates into CASSIDQGSTEAFF.

V gene TRBV29-1 combines with J gene TRBJ1-2; possibly TRBD1 for D (5 bases). The CDR3 sequence is 14 residues long. Germline CDR1 SQVTM, CDR2 ANQGSEA. V shed 4 bases and J shed 2 bases, with 14 bases lying between them. CDR3 loop: CSVGHQTDNYGYTF. The CDR3 region has the DNA TGCAGCGTTGGCCACCAGACAGACAACTATGGCTACACCTTC.

The chain joins TRBV5-1 to TRBJ1-5, with D possibly being TRBD1 (6 bases). CDR1 and CDR2 from the germline V gene are SGHRS and YFSETQ. The CDR3 runs 15 residues. Trimming left V 3 bases short and J 5 bases short, with 15 bases between. CDR3 loop: CASSSQGRWDQPQHF. The CDR3, as DNA: TGCGCCAGCAGCTCACAGGGAAGATGGGATCAGCCCCAGCATTTT.

The chain employs TRBV6-4 and TRBJ1-1; D perhaps matches TRBD1 (6 bases). Germline CDR1 is MRHNA and CDR2 is SNTAGT. This CDR3 contains 15 residues. Deletions cut 7 bases from V and 1 base from J, with 16 bases between. CDR3: CASKGRGVTNTEAFF. CDR3 nucleotides: TGTGCCAGCAAAGGGAGGGGGGTGACGAACACTGAAGCTTTCTTT.